This T cell receptor beta chain emerged from a study of T cell repertoires in cytomegalovirus infection. Germline lookup yields CDR1 MDHEN and CDR2 SYDVKM. Trimming removed 2 bases at V and 7 bases at J, with 14 bases between. This CDR3 contains 14 residues. TCRdb recomputed calls from the reads with MiXCR, one row per CDR3 protein. The sample records fewer than 950,000 distinct CDR3 sequences, approximately 30% being singletons. Notes on this clonotype: Its antigen is unidentified.

The receptor's source is a human donor in good health (CMV status not recorded). Some clones in this sample may be carry-over from other donors' samples. The chain links TRBV28 to TRBJ2-5; D is undetermined. Material: cultured CD8+ T cells from PBMCs, obtained from culture after CMV antigen stimulation. Here the CDR3 reads CASSLPRFLRTQYF. CDR3 coding DNA: TGTGCCAGCAGTTTACCCCGGTTCCTTAGGACCCAGTACTTC. Supplemented by reference TRBV28 and TRBJ2-5, the full variable domain reads DVKVTQSSRYLVKRTGEKVFLECVQDMDHENMFWYRQDPGLGLRLIYFSYDVKMKEKGDIPEGYSVSREKKERFSLILESASTNQTSMYLCASSLPRFLRTQYFGPGTRLLVL.